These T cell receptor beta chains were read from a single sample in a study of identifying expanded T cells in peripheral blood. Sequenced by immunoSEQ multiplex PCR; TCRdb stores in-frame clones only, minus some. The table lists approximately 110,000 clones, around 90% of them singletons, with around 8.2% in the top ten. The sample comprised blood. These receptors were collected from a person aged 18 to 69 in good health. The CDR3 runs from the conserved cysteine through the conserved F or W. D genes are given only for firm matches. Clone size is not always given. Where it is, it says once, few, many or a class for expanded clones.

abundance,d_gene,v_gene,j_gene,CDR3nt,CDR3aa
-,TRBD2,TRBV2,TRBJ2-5,TGTGCCAGTGTGACAGCGGGGGGGCCTTACCAAGAGACCCAGTACTTC,CASVTAGGPYQETQYF
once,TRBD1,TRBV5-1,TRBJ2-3,TGCGCCAGCAGCCCCTCCCCGGGACAGAACACAGATACGCAGTATTTT,CASSPSPGQNTDTQYF
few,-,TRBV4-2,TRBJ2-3,TGTGCCAGCAGCCAGGAACGGGAAGATACGCAGTATTTT,CASSQEREDTQYF
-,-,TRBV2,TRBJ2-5,TGTGCCAGCAGGAAAGCGGACGGGACAGAGACCCAGTACTTC,CASRKADGTETQYF
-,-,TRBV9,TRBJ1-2,TGTGCCAGCAGCGTGAGTCATTTCGACTATGGCTACACCTTC,CASSVSHFDYGYTF
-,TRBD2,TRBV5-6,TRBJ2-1,TGTGCCAGCAGCCCATACTATCAGGAGCGGGGGTTCCCCTACAATGAGCAGTTCTTC,CASSPYYQERGFPYNEQFF
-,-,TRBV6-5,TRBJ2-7,TGTGCCAGCAGGAAAATCGGGACACCCAGAAAGCAGTACTTC,CASRKIGTPRKQYF
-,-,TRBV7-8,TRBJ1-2,TGTGCCAGCAGCACCAGAGGGACGGCAGCTAACTATGGCTACACCTTC,CASSTRGTAANYGYTF
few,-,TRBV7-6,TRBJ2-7,TGTGCCAGCAGCCCGGGATTTAGGGGGGACCTCTCCTACGAGCAGTACTTC,CASSPGFRGDLSYEQYF
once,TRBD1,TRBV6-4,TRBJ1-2,TGTGCCAGCAGACTCACGACAGGGGGAGACTATGGCTACACCTTC,CASRLTTGGDYGYTF
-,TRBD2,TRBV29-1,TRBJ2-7,TGCAGCGTACAGACTAGCGGGTCGACCTACGAGCAGTACTTC,CSVQTSGSTYEQYF
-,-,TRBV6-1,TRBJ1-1,TGTGCCAGCAGTGAACGCCATGAAGCTTTCTTT,CASSERHEAFF
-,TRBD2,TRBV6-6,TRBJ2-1,TGTGCCAGCATTCCCTCAGCGGGGGGGCTGGGTGAGCAGTTCTTC,CASIPSAGGLGEQFF
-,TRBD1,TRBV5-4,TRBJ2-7,TGTGCCAGCAGCCAAGGACAGGGGACCCCCTACGAGCAGTACTTC,CASSQGQGTPYEQYF
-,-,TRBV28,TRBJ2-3,TGTGCCAGCAGTTCGACAGATACGCAGTATTTT,CASSSTDTQYF
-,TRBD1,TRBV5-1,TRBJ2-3,TGCGCCAGCAGCTTGCCCCGGACCCGAGGGACAGCAGATACGCAGTATTTT,CASSLPRTRGTADTQYF
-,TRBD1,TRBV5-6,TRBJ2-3,TGTGCCAGCAGCTTCCTACAGGGGGCAAGAGATACGCAGTATTTT,CASSFLQGARDTQYF
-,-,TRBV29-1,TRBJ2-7,TGCAGCGTTGAACCTCCGGGACAACCTTACGAGCAGTACTTC,CSVEPPGQPYEQYF